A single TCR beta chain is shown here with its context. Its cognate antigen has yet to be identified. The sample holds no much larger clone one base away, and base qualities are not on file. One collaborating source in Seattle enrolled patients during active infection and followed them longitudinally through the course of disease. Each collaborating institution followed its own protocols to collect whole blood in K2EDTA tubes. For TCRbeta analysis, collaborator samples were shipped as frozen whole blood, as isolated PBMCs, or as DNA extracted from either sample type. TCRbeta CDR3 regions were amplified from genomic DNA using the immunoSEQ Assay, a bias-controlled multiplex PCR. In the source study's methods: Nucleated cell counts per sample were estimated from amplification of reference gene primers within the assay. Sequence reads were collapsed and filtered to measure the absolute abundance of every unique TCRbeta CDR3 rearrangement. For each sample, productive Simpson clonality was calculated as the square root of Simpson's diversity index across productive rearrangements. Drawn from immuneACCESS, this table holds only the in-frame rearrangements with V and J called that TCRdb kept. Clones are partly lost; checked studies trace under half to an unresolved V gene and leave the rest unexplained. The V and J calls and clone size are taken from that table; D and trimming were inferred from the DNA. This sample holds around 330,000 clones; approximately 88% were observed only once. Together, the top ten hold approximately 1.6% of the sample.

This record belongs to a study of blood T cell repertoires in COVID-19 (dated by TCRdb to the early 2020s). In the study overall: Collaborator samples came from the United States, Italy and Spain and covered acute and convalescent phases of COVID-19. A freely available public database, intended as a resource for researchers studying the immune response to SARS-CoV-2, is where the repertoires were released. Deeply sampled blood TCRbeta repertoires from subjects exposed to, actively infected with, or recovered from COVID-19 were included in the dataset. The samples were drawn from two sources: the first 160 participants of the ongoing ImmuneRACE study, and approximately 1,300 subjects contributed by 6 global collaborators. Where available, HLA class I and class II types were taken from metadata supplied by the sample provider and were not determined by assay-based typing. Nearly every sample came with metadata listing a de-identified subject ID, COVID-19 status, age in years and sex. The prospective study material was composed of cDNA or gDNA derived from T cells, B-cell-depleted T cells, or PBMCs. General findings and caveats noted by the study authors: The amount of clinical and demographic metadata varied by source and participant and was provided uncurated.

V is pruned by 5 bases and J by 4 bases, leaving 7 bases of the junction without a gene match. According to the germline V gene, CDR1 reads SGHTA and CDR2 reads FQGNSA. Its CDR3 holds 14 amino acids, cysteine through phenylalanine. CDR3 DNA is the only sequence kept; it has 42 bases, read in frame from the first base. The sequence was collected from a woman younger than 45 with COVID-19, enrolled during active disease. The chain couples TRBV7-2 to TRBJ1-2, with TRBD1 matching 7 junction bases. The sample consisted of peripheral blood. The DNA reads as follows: TGTGCCAGCAGCGGAGGGGGACAGAGCTATGGCTACACCTTC. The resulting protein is CASSGGGQSYGYTF.